This passage covers 5 T cell receptor beta chains from one sample sequenced in a study of blood T cell repertoires in COVID-19. The repertoire was sequenced with immunoSEQ multiplex PCR; TCRdb's copy has only in-frame clones and lacks some. The repertoire holds about 88,000 clones, with 87% as singletons. The source material was peripheral blood. The source of these receptors is a woman in her fifties or sixties with COVID-19, enrolled during active disease.

The rearrangement joins TRBV5-6 to TRBJ1-5; D gene unclear. The CDR3 runs to 15 residues. Trimming removed 4 bases from V and 4 bases from J, with 15 bases in between. The germline gives CDR1 SGHDT, CDR2 YYEEEE. For the CDR3, the DNA is TGTGCCAGCAGCGCGCGGTGGGTTGGGAATCAGCCCCAGCATTTT. It encodes CASSARWVGNQPQHF.

This chain links TRBV6-6 with TRBJ2-7; 9 positions match TRBD1. There are 13 residues in the CDR3. The junction had 4 bases not matched to a gene; V was cut back by 8 bases and J by 2 bases. Germline V gene sequence: CDR1 MNHNY, CDR2 SVGAGI (reference sequence). CDR3 bases: TGTGCCAGCGGGACAGGGTTGGCCTACGAGCAGTACTTC. Protein product: CASGTGLAYEQYF.

The CDR3 loop is CASSLGFPGGFDSPLHF. DNA of the CDR3: TGTGCCAGCAGCTTAGGATTTCCAGGGGGCTTCGATTCACCCCTCCACTTT. The chain couples TRBV7-9 to TRBJ1-6; 8 bases match TRBD1. The V segment lost 1 base and the J segment 8 bases; nucleotides outside the gene matches: 10. The germline V gene has CDR1 SEHNR and CDR2 FQNEAQ (reference sequence). The CDR3 is 17 amino acids.

The chain links TRBV18 to TRBJ2-1; the match to TRBD1 covers 7 bases. This CDR3 region has 16 residues. The junction had 6 bases not matched to a gene; V was cut back by 3 bases and J by 1 base. The germline V gene has CDR1 KGHSH and CDR2 LQKENI. The CDR3 sequence: CASSPDTGVSYNEQFF. The DNA for the CDR3 is TGTGCCAGCTCACCGGATACAGGGGTTTCCTACAATGAGCAGTTCTTC. Complete variable domain (other parts from reference TRBV18 and TRBJ2-1): NAGVMQNPRHLVRRRGQEARLRCSPMKGHSHVYWYRQLPEEGLKFMVYLQKENIIDESGMPKERFSAEFPKEGPSILRIQQVVRGDSAAYFCASSPDTGVSYNEQFFGPGTRLTVL.

V and J are TRBV7-2 and TRBJ1-1; 8 nucleotides align to TRBD1. This CDR3 region has 12 residues. Germline loops: CDR1 SGHTA, CDR2 FQGNSA. J gave up 10 bases and V 5 bases, and 6 bases lay outside the gene matches. This chain's CDR3 is CASSIQGAGAFF. Written as DNA, the CDR3 is TGTGCCAGCAGCATTCAGGGGGCGGGAGCTTTCTTT.